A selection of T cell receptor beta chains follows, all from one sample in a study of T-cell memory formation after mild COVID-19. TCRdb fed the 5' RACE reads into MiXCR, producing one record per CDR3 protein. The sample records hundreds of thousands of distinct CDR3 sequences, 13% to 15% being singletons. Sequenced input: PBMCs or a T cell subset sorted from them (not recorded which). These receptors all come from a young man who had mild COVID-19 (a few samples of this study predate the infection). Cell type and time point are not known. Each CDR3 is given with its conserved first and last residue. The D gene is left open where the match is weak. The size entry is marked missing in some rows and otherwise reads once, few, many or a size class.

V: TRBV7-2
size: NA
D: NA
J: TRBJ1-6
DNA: TGTGCCAGCAGCTTAGACGTGGGTAGGGGATTTGCACCCCTCCACTTT
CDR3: CASSLDVGRGFAPLHF

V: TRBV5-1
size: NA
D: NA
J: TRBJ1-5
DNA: TGCGCCAGCAGCTTGGAACAGATAATGCAGCCCCAGCATTTT
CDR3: CASSLEQIMQPQHF

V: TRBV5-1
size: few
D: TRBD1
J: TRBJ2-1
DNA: TGCGCCAGCAGCTTGGAGGCCTACTTGGACAGGGACTACAATGAGCAGTTCTTC
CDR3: CASSLEAYLDRDYNEQFF

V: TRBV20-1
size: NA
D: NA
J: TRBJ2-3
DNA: TGCAGTGCCCGAAGGGGATGGGTGGTGCTAGCGGATACGCAGTATTTT
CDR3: CSARRGWVVLADTQYF

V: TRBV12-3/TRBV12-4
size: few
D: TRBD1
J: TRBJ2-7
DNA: TGTGCCAGCAGTTCCGGGACAGATACCTACGAGCAGTACTTC
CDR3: CASSSGTDTYEQYF

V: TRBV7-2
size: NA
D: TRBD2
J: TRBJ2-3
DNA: TGTGCCGCGGGAGGGGGGTTAGGGACAGATACGCAGTATTTT
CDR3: CAAGGGLGTDTQYF

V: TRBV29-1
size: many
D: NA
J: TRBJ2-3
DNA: TGCAGCGTTTCAAGGGGGAGGGGCACAGATACGCAGTATTTT
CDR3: CSVSRGRGTDTQYF

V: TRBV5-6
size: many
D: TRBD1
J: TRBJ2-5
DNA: TGTGCCAGCAGCTCCGGGACAGTTCTACAAGAGACCCAGTACTTC
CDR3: CASSSGTVLQETQYF

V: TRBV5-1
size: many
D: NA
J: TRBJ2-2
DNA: TGCGCCAGCAGCTCCGGCCGGGGAGACACCGGGGAGCTGTTTTTT
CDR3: CASSSGRGDTGELFF

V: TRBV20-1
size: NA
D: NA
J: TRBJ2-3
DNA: TGCAGTGCTCCGCCGCTTTACAGCGGTAGCACAGATACGCAGTATTTT
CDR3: CSAPPLYSGSTDTQYF

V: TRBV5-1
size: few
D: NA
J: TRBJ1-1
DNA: TGCGCCAGCAGCTTGGACTTCTTCATGAACACTGAAGCTTTCTTT
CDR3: CASSLDFFMNTEAFF

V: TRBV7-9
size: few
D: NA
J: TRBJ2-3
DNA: TGTGCCAGCAGCTTAGATGCTGCAGATACGCAGTATTTT
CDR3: CASSLDAADTQYF

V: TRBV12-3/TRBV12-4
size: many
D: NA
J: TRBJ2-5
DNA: TGTGCCAGCAACACCCTCCGGGACTCCCAAGAGACCCAGTACTTC
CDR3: CASNTLRDSQETQYF

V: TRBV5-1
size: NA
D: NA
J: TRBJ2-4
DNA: TGCGCCAGCAGCAAAGACAGGCAAAACATTCAGTACTTC
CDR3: CASSKDRQNIQYF

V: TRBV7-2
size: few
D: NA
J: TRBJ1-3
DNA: TGTGCCAGCAGCTTAGTGGCTAGTTCTGGAAACACCATATATTTT
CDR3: CASSLVASSGNTIYF

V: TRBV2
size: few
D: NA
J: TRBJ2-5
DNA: TGTGCCAGCAGTGTGGACAGCGTACAAGAGACCCAGTACTTC
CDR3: CASSVDSVQETQYF

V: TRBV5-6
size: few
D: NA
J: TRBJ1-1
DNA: TGTGCCAGCAGATCGGCCGGGGGGGGCACTGAAGCTTTCTTT
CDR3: CASRSAGGGTEAFF

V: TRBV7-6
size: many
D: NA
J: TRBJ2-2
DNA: TGTGCCAGCAGCTTAGAAGGGCGGATCTCGAACACCGGGGAGCTGTTTTTT
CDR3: CASSLEGRISNTGELFF

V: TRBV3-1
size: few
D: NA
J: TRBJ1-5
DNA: TGTGCCAGCAGCCCTAACGGGGGTGGGGGCAATCAGCCCCAGCATTTT
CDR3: CASSPNGGGGNQPQHF

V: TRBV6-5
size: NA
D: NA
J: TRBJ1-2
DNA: TGTGCCAGCACCCAAGGAGGGGAGGGTTTCGGTGGCTACACCTTC
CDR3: CASTQGGEGFGGYTF

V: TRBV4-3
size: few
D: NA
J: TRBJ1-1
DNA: TGCGCCAGCAGCCAAGTGCACAGGGACACTGAAGCTTTCTTT
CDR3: CASSQVHRDTEAFF

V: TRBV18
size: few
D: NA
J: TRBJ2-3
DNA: TGTGCCAGCTCACCTACATTCCTCGATACGCAGTATTTT
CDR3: CASSPTFLDTQYF

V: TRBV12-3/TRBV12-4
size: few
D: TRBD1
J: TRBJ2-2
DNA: TGTGCCAGCAGTTTATCTCCGGGACAGGGAGGCACCGGGGAGCTGTTTTTT
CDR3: CASSLSPGQGGTGELFF

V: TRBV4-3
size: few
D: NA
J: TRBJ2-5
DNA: TGCGCCAGCAGCCAGGCGGGGGCCGGCCAAGAGACCCAGTACTTC
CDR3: CASSQAGAGQETQYF

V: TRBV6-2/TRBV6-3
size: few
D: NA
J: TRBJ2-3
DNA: TGTGCCAGCAGATCCGTCGGGCTAGCGATGGGTAGGGGTACGCAGTATTTT
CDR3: CASRSVGLAMGRGTQYF

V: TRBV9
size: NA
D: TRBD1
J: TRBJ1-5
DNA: TGTGCCAGCAGCGCAGGCGGGACAGTATGGGAGCCCCAGCATTTT
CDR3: CASSAGGTVWEPQHF

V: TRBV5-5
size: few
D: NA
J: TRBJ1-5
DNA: TGTGCCAGCAGCTTGGTGGCAGGTTCAGGGCAGCCCCAGCATTTT
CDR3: CASSLVAGSGQPQHF

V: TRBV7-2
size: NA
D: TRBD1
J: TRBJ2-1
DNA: TGTGCCAGCAGCTTAGGAATAGGGGGCTCTAGCTACAATGAGCAGTTCTTC
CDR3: CASSLGIGGSSYNEQFF

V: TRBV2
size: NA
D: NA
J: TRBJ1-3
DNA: TGTGCCAGCAGTGGTGGGGTTCTCGGAAACACCATATATTTT
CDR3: CASSGGVLGNTIYF

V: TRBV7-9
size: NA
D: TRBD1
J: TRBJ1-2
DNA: TGTGCCAGCAGTCGGACAGGGGGGATCGCAGCTAACTATGGCTACACCTTC
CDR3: CASSRTGGIAANYGYTF

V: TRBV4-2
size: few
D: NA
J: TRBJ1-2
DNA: TGTGCCAGCAGCCAAGGTTCCAGGGGCTATGGCTACACCTTC
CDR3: CASSQGSRGYGYTF

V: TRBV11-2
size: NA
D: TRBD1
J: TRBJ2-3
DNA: TGTGCCAGCAGCATGACAGGGCCGGAGCAAAGAACAGATACGCAGTATTTT
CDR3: CASSMTGPEQRTDTQYF

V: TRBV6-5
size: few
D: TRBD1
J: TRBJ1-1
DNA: TGTGCCACGCACCGCAGGGGGGCCGTTGAAGCTTTCTTT
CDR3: CATHRRGAVEAFF

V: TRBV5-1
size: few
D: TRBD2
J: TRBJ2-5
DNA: TGCGCCAGCAGCTTGGGTCTAGCGGGGAGGGGAGAGACCCAGTACTTC
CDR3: CASSLGLAGRGETQYF

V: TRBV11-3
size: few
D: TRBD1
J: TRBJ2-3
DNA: TGTGCCAGCAGCCCGGGACAGGGAAACGGGGATACGCAGTATTTT
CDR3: CASSPGQGNGDTQYF

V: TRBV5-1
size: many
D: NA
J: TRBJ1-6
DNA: TGCGCCAGCAGCTTGTTCGGGAGTTCACCCCTCCACTTT
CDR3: CASSLFGSSPLHF

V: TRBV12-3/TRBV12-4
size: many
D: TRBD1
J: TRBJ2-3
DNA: TGTGCCAGCAGTTTTAACAGGGGGAGAACAGATACGCAGTATTTT
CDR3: CASSFNRGRTDTQYF

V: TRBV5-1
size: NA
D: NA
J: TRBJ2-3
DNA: TGCGCCAGCACCGTGGCATGGGGCACAGATACGCAGTATTTT
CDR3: CASTVAWGTDTQYF

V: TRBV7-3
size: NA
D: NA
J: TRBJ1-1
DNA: TGTGCCAGCAGCGAAGGGACGGACACTGAAGCTTTCTTT
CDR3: CASSEGTDTEAFF

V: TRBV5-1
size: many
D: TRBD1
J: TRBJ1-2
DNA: TGCGCCAGCAGCTTGTCGTCGGGGTGGGGACAGGGAGGCTACACCTTC
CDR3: CASSLSSGWGQGGYTF

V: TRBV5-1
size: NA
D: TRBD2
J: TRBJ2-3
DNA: TGCGCCAGCAGCTTGCTAGCGGGGGTTGATACGCAGTATTTT
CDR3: CASSLLAGVDTQYF

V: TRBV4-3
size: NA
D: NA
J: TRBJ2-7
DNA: TGCGCCAGCAGCCAAGAGTCGCGACTGCAGGGGAACGACGAGCAGTACTTC
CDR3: CASSQESRLQGNDEQYF

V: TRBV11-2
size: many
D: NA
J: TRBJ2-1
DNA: TGTGCCAGCAGCTTAGATGTCAGAGAGCAGTTCTTC
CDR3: CASSLDVREQFF

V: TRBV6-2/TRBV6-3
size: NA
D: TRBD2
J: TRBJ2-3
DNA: TGTGCCACCCATAGCGGGAGAGACACAGATACGCAGTATTTT
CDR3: CATHSGRDTDTQYF

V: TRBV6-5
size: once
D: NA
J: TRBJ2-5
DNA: TGTGCCAGCATGGGGTGGCAAGAGACCCAGTACTTC
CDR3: CASMGWQETQYF

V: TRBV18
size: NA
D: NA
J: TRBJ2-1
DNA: TGTGCCAGCTCACTCACATACCAGGCCACGAGCTCCTACAATGAGCAGTTCTTC
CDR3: CASSLTYQATSSYNEQFF

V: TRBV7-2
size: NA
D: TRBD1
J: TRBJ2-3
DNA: TGTGCCAGCAGCTTAAGTAGACAGGGAGGCACAGATACGCAGTATTTT
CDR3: CASSLSRQGGTDTQYF

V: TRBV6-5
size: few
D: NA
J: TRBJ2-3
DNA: TGTGCCAGCAGTTACTCACTCGGGGGCTTTGGGACAGATACGCAGTATTTT
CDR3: CASSYSLGGFGTDTQYF

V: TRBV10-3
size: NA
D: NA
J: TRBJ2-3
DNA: TGTGCCATCAGTGAGTGGGAGGATACGCAGTATTTT
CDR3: CAISEWEDTQYF

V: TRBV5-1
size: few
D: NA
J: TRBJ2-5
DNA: TGCGCCAGCAGCTTGGATATGGAGACCCAGTACTTC
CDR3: CASSLDMETQYF